A single sample gave rise to the 20 T cell receptor beta chains below, sequenced in a study of blood T cell repertoires in COVID-19. Clones were sequenced by immunoSEQ multiplex PCR, and TCRdb holds only the in-frame ones, with some missing. The sample contains roughly 220,000 clones, 70% to 90% of which appear only once. Sequenced: PBMCs or T cells enriched from blood (not recorded which). The receptors come from a woman between 40 and 55 years old with acute COVID-19.

The rearrangement uses TRBV5-5 and TRBJ2-1; perhaps TRBD2 as D (6 bases). Trimming took 4 bases from V and 2 from J, leaving 10 bases between them. The germline V gene encodes CDR1 SGHKS and CDR2 YYEKEE (reference sequence). This CDR3 has 14 amino acids. CDR3 sequence: CASSRTITYNEQFF. DNA for the CDR3: TGTGCCAGCAGCCGGACTATCACCTACAATGAGCAGTTCTTC.

V and J are TRBV28 and TRBJ1-4, with 7 positions matching TRBD1. CDR1 is MDHEN, CDR2 SYDVKM, per germline. Unmatched junction bases numbered 11, after V lost 3 bases and J lost 4 bases. The CDR3 contains 17 residues. In DNA, the CDR3 is TGTGCCAGCAGTTTGTATCCATGGACAGGACGTAATGAAAAACTGTTTTTT. Amino acids: CASSLYPWTGRNEKLFF.

V is TRBV7-2 and J is TRBJ2-1; the D gene is possibly TRBD2 (7 bases). V was trimmed by 5 bases and J by 4 bases, leaving 18 bases between them. Germline V lookup: CDR1 SGHTA, CDR2 FQGNSA. CDR3 length: 16 residues. This chain's CDR3 is CASSPLGGRRYNEQFF. Written as DNA, the CDR3 is TGTGCCAGCAGCCCACTCGGGGGGCGCAGGTACAATGAGCAGTTCTTC.

This rearrangement joins TRBV9 to TRBJ2-5; TRBD2 is a possible D gene (7 bases). This CDR3 region has 16 residues. Per germline, CDR1 SGDLS and CDR2 YYNGEE. The germline V and J ends were trimmed by 6 bases and 5 bases, with 23 bases remaining between them. CDR3 in amino acids: CASTRGGGPGRETQYF. As DNA, the CDR3 is TGTGCCAGCACCAGGGGCGGGGGCCCCGGGAGGGAGACCCAGTACTTC.

The J gene is TRBJ2-1, the V gene TRBV19, with TRBD1 matching over 8 bases. The germline V gene has CDR1 LNHDA and CDR2 SQIVND (reference sequence). The V segment lost 10 bases and the J segment 7 bases; nucleotides outside the gene matches: 9. The CDR3 covers 13 residues. CDR3 protein: CATAGQARNEQFF. CDR3 DNA sequence: TGTGCCACCGCGGGACAGGCGAGGAATGAGCAGTTCTTC. Complete variable domain (other parts from reference TRBV19 and TRBJ2-1): DGGITQSPKYLFRKEGQNVTLSCEQNLNHDAMYWYRQDPGQGLRLIYYSQIVNDFQKGDIAEGYSVSREKKESFPLTVTSAQKNPTAFYLCATAGQARNEQFFGPGTRLTVL.

The V gene is TRBV28, the J gene TRBJ2-7; 10 positions match TRBD1. Losses at the gene ends were 5 bases for V and 2 bases for J; bases not matched to a gene: 6. The CDR3 length is 15 residues. From germline, CDR1 is MDHEN and CDR2 SYDVKM. CDR3 in amino acids: CASSDGGTGAYEQYF. The CDR3 DNA follows: TGTGCCAGCAGTGATGGGGGGACAGGGGCCTACGAGCAGTACTTC.

This chain connects TRBV28 to TRBJ2-5, with 10 bases that match TRBD1. The CDR3 is made up of 15 amino acids. Germline V gives CDR1 MDHEN, CDR2 SYDVKM. The V gene end was trimmed by 6 bases and the J gene end by 4 bases; junction bases not matched to a gene: 8. In DNA, the CDR3 is TGTGCCAGCAGACACAGACAGGGGGCAGGAGAGACCCAGTACTTC. It codes for CASRHRQGAGETQYF.

This chain joins TRBV3-1 (or the pseudogene TRBV3-2) and TRBJ1-1; D gene uncertain. The V gene lost 3 bases and the J gene lost 2 bases, with 7 bases spanning the gap. Germline CDR1 and CDR2: LGHDT and YNNKEL (reference sequence). There are 13 residues in the CDR3. The CDR3, as DNA: TGTGCCAGCAGCCATGGCAGAAACACTGAAGCTTTCTTT. Its protein product is CASSHGRNTEAFF.

The rearrangement joins TRBV18 to TRBJ2-7, with 8 bases aligning to TRBD1. Germline-derived CDR1 and CDR2 are KGHSH and LQKENI. The CDR3 extends over 15 amino acids. J gave up 6 bases and V 5 bases, and 12 bases lay outside the gene matches. The CDR3 coding sequence is TGTGCCAGCTCAGACCGAGGAGACAGGGGAGCCGAGCAGTACTTC. Its translation is CASSDRGDRGAEQYF.

The rearrangement links TRBV5-4 to TRBJ2-7; tentative D call: TRBD2 (5 bases). The germline gives CDR1 SGHNT, CDR2 YYREEE (reference sequence). This CDR3 contains 15 residues. V was trimmed by 5 bases and J by 3 bases, leaving 18 bases between them. The DNA of the CDR3 is TGTGCCAGCAGTGCTCCCGGGAAAGGAAGCTACGAGCAGTACTTC. Protein sequence: CASSAPGKGSYEQYF. The full variable domain, its missing parts supplied by reference TRBV5-4 and TRBJ2-7, is ETGVTQSPTHLIKTRGQQVTLRCSSQSGHNTVSWYQQALGQGPQFIFQYYREEENGRGNFPPRFSGLQFPNYSSELNVNALELDDSALYLCASSAPGKGSYEQYFGPGTRLTVT.

This clone has only a few counts. V is TRBV11-3 and J is TRBJ1-1, with 8 bases that match TRBD1. CDR1 is SGHNT and CDR2 is YENEEA in the germline V gene. The J segment lost 1 base and the V segment lost 5 bases, leaving 9 bases of the junction unmatched. The CDR3 is 16 residues long. CDR3 amino acids: CASSRPLDRANTEAFF. In DNA, the CDR3 is TGTGCCAGCAGCCGCCCCCTGGACAGGGCGAACACTGAAGCTTTCTTT.

The V call is TRBV11-2, the J call TRBJ1-3, with TRBD1 matching over 10 bases. The germline V gene encodes CDR1 SGHAT and CDR2 FQNNGV. The CDR3 contains 17 residues. The V segment lost 3 bases and the J segment 4 bases; nucleotides outside the gene matches: 9. Here the CDR3 DNA reads TGTGCCAGCAGCTTTGGGCCGGGACAGGGGACCGGAAACACCATATATTTT. Protein sequence: CASSFGPGQGTGNTIYF.

V usage is TRBV24-1 and J usage is TRBJ2-7; 7 bases line up with TRBD2. Germline CDR1 reads KGHDR; CDR2 reads SFDVKD. V lost 5 bases, J lost 11 bases, and 14 bases stayed unmatched. CDR3 length: 14 amino acids. The CDR3 nucleotides read TGTGCCACCAGTGGAAGGCGGGAGCCCCGTGGGAAGTACTTC. It is translated as CATSGRREPRGKYF.

The CDR3 sequence is CASSDQGQNIQYF. For the CDR3, the DNA is TGTGCCAGCAGTGATCAGGGTCAAAACATTCAGTACTTC. The chain uses TRBV2 and TRBJ2-4, with D possibly TRBD1 on 5 matching bases. CDR1 is SNHLY, CDR2 FYNNEI, per germline. The CDR3 has 13 amino acids. V lost 3 bases and J lost 5, with 8 bases in between. The full variable domain, with the rest looked up from reference TRBV2 and TRBJ2-4, is EPEVTQTPSHQVTQMGQEVILRCVPISNHLYFYWYRQILGQKVEFLVSFYNNEISEKSEIFDDQFSVERPDGSNFTLKIRSTKLEDSAMYFCASSDQGQNIQYFGAGTRLSVL.

The chain is built from TRBV11-3 and TRBJ2-7, with D maybe TRBD1 (6 bases). CDR3 length: 15 residues. V lost 0 bases to trimming and J lost 4 bases, with 13 bases between them. In germline, CDR1 is SGHNT, CDR2 YENEEA. CDR3 in DNA: TGTGCCAGCAGCTTAGAGTCAGGGACACTATACGAGCAGTACTTC. Protein product: CASSLESGTLYEQYF.

The chain combines TRBV28 with TRBJ2-1; D may be TRBD2 (7 bases). CDR1 and CDR2 from the germline V gene are MDHEN and SYDVKM. The CDR3 extends over 15 amino acids. Between the trimmed V and J ends, which lost 4 bases and 4 bases, there was a span of 14 bases. In nucleotides, the CDR3 is TGTGCCAGCAGTTCGGGAAGGGGGGGGTACAATGAGCAGTTCTTC. This gives the protein CASSSGRGGYNEQFF.

This chain uses TRBV9 with TRBJ1-1; 8 bases agree with TRBD1. After removal of 3 bases from V and 1 base from J, the junction contained 5 bases not matched to a gene. CDR3 length: 15 residues. Germline CDR1 is SGDLS and CDR2 is YYNGEE. CDR3 amino acids: CASSATDRANTEAFF. In nucleotides, the CDR3 is TGTGCCAGCAGCGCGACGGACAGGGCGAACACTGAAGCTTTCTTT.

V usage is TRBV2 and J usage is TRBJ1-2; TRBD1 matches 7 bases. This CDR3 has 14 residues. After removal of 9 bases from V and 2 bases from J, the junction contained 9 bases not matched to a gene. The V gene's germline CDR1 is SNHLY and CDR2 FYNNEI. The DNA of the CDR3 is TGTGCCAGGGGAAAGGGGGCCGCGAACTATGGCTACACCTTC. This gives the protein CARGKGAANYGYTF.

The chain carries TRBV28 and TRBJ1-1; D not resolved. Trimming took off 6 bases at V and 5 bases at J, with 19 bases between the two ends. Germline V gives CDR1 MDHEN, CDR2 SYDVKM. The CDR3 is 15 residues long. The CDR3 region is CASSPGSSAHTEAFF. CDR3 coding DNA: TGTGCCAGCAGCCCCGGGTCTAGCGCGCATACTGAAGCTTTCTTT.

This clone was seen a single time. The CDR3: CASSPTGIFTDTQYF. DNA for the CDR3: TGTGCCAGCAGTCCGACAGGGATCTTTACAGATACGCAGTATTTT. The J gene is TRBJ2-3, the V gene TRBV6-5, with 7 positions matching TRBD1. Germline lookup yields CDR1 MNHEY and CDR2 SVGAGI. The CDR3 spans 15 residues. Trimming took 5 bases from V and 3 from J; bases not matched to a gene: 8.